This TCR beta chain originates from a study of cytomegalovirus exposure and HLA in healthy donors (dated by TCRdb to the late 2010s). Study-wide context: According to an earlier analysis of a few hundred of the donors, about 179 million T cells yielded 120 million or so unique TCR beta sequences and about 300 Gb of sequence data. In the later analysis, no new phenotypic data were used to find candidate immune exposures; instead, reliance was placed on TCR beta sequences and their occurrence across donors. To predict cytomegalovirus infection status, the study brought together high-throughput TCR immunosequencing, statistical association of individual TCRs with disease status, and machine learning. In a later genetic analysis, genome-wide SNP genotypes for about 65% of the 666 donors were used, and that subset was treated as a discovery cohort. The number of donors typed differed by locus, with about 620-630 for A, B, C, DRB1 and DQB1, roughly 520 for DQA1, over 600 for DPA1, and some 470 for DPB1. Along with the approximately 600-subject first cohort, a separate validation cohort of over a hundred different subjects was used. Using immunosequencing, the study profiled T cell repertoires from about 620 subjects and related those repertoires to cytomegalovirus serostatus. Donor age, sex, ethnicity and CMV serostatus were compiled alongside the repertoire data. Every repertoire in the discovery cohort had been generated on one and the same sequencing platform. Across some 400 genotyped donors of the cohort, an average of about 200,000 unique TCR beta nucleotide sequences per donor were sequenced, and 15% to 20% of those sequences were non-productive. The aim of the study was to test whether cataloging public T cell receptors could identify signatures of past pathogen exposure. HLA typing covered class I and class II loci at four-digit resolution. In a later analysis, previously published TCR beta repertoires from 670 or so donors were re-analyzed and high-resolution HLA genotyping was added so that TCR occurrence patterns could be studied. To decide whether each TCR beta V gene segment behaved as functional or pseudogenic, an earlier analysis of approximately 590 of the donors relied on high-throughput TCR beta sequencing. An early release that covered more than 550 HLA-typed donors contained about 300 gigabases of sequencing data and 65 million to 100 million unique TCR sequences. Roughly five DR-DQ haplotypes were handled as single units for association and clustering because linkage in the cohort was strong. Of the roughly 400 genotyped donors, about 84% fell in the genetic ancestry cluster associated with self-reported Caucasian donors.

What the study reported, not specific to this receptor: Because counts were too low, roughly 18 rarely observed V segments, including chromosome 9 orphons, were left out of the earlier analysis of a few hundred of the donors. In a later analysis, TCR association rates were found to vary across HLA loci, with the most associated TCRs seen for DRB1 alleles and the fewest for HLA-C alleles. A later analysis found that most CMV-associated TCR beta chains appeared HLA-restricted, with HLA associations seemingly driven largely by CMV exposure. CMV serostatus was the only immune exposure information available for the cohort. Presence/absence analyses assumed roughly uniform sequencing depth across donors, an assumption that may not hold. V-gene and J-gene trimming of TCR beta chains was associated with a missense DCLRE1C variant in a later genetic analysis, and the association was replicated in an independent cohort. Compared with equally common non-associated chains, HLA-associated TCR beta chains in a later analysis were more clonally expanded and had lower generation probabilities. A further reported finding was that TCR beta sequences accurately predicted the HLA-A and HLA-B alleles for most subjects in the first cohort. This cohort had only TCR beta chains sequenced, and the lack of alpha or paired-chain data limited which features could be detected. A cluster of highly shared sequence variants was judged likely to represent a technical artifact of the sequencing pipeline. The authors suggested that the approach could potentially be extended to other disease states and immunological phenotypes. According to a later genetic analysis, donors in an Asian-associated ancestry cluster had fewer N-insertions in productive TCRs than the approximately 670-donor mean. Across donors, most TCR sequences were observed very rarely, whereas some public TCRs were present in many individuals. Because HLA typing was missing for some donors at each locus, association tests included only the typed subset. Linkage disequilibrium might explain the correlated functional status among segregating V segments, but an unknown experimental factor could not be excluded. Cytomegalovirus status was reported to be diagnosed by the classifier with high specificity and sensitivity in both the original and validation cohorts. A total of 164 TCR beta chains were listed by the study as associated with cytomegalovirus. In vitro tests confirmed that a few of the cytomegalovirus-associated TCR beta chains recognize cytomegalovirus antigens. Several of the top co-occurrence clusters appeared to be linked to parvovirus B19, influenza, CMV and Epstein-Barr virus, according to a later analysis. When HLA alleles, especially DR and DQ, strongly co-occurred, attributing TCR associations to individual alleles was difficult. In an earlier analysis of roughly 500 of the donors, most TCR beta V segments appeared in productive rearrangements about 90% or about 30% of the time, broadly matching IMGT annotations. At a false discovery rate of 0.05, a later analysis linked 16,951 TCR beta sequences to specific HLA alleles.

Library preparation employed the immunoSEQ multiplex PCR assay. A mixture of 60 forward primers for TCR Vbeta segments and 13 reverse primers for TCR Jbeta segments was used in the multiplex PCR. The CDR3 region of rearranged TCR beta genes was amplified from genomic DNA by a multiplex PCR assay. On the Illumina HiSeq System, the amplified TCR beta libraries were sequenced as 87-base-pair reads. Regarding the original processing steps: Across the 500 to 750 repertoires, a later analysis counted approximately 75 million unique TCR beta chains, approximately 10 million of which were shared by at least two donors. Raw reads were error-corrected and collapsed into unique sequences with a nearest-neighbor algorithm that merged closely related sequences to remove PCR and sequencing errors. CDR3 sequences were aligned to IMGT reference sequences to assign V, D and J gene segments. For a sequence to be retained, a match of at least six nucleotides was required to both a V gene segment and a J gene segment. Rearrangements were called productive when the CDR3 lacked stop codons and stayed in frame with V and J; all others were non-productive. CDR3 was defined according to IMGT convention as the region running from the second conserved V-encoded cysteine to the conserved J-encoded phenylalanine. The earlier analysis of about 610 of the donors excluded sequences that lacked an unambiguous match to a single V gene segment. An earlier analysis of 587 of the donors classified V segments as functional when productive rearrangements were above 56.7% and as segregating when the standard deviation between donors was above 5%. A statistical classification framework was developed to diagnose cytomegalovirus status using the catalog of TCR beta chain sequences. V and J gene assignment, in a later analysis, came from comparing TCR nucleotide sequences with IMGT/GENE-DB human TR gene sequences. A later analysis assigned CDR3 sequences and most-parsimonious VDJ recombination scenarios with the TCRdist pipeline. In a later analysis, each TCR beta chain was defined by its CDR3 amino acid sequence together with its V-gene family, and reads lacking a unique V-gene family were excluded. As a way to deal with suspected cross-contamination and a sequencing artifact, a later analysis dropped roughly 620 nucleotide sequences that were highly shared and had low generation probability. For each public chain, a later analysis derived a clonal expansion index from normalized ranks of inferred template counts within each repertoire. Generation probabilities in a later analysis came from a VDJ recombination model fitted to out-of-frame rearrangements, and those results were checked against IGoR. In a later analysis, TCR-TCR, TCR-HLA and TCR-CMV co-occurrence was scored with hypergeometric tests, and a repertoire-size bias correction was applied to TCR pairs. In a later analysis, false discovery rates were estimated by permuting HLA or CMV assignments 20 times. In a later analysis, co-occurring TCRs were grouped using DBSCAN, with TCRdist sequence similarity added in when clustering inside HLA-allele-positive subsets. Co-occurrence clustering excluded repertoires with fewer than 30,000 or more than 120,000 public chains, plus five with anomalous nucleotide sharing. TCRdb limited this immuneACCESS table to in-frame rearrangements with V and J called. A share of clones is missing; checked studies link under half to unresolved V genes, and the rest is unexplained. V, J and clone size derive from that table, while D and trimming were established from the DNA sequence. The sample contains 150,000 to 200,000 clones, roughly 75% of them found a single time. The top ten clones comprise less than 9.5% of the sample.

The cohort consisted of more than 650 healthy bone marrow donors. Cohort members were all nominally healthy when sampled, although unrecorded immune exposures were likely present. The donor tested CMV seropositive, placing the donor among the 290 or so seropositive members of the cohort. A peripheral blood sample was provided by each donor, and peripheral blood mononuclear cells were used for TCR beta sequencing. Genomic DNA extraction from the blood cell samples was performed with the Qiagen DNeasy Blood Extraction Kit. In the case of this clone: Its recognized antigen is unknown. Base qualities are not at hand, and no much larger clone is one base apart.

The sample consisted of PBMCs. This sequence was found in a middle-aged woman in good health and CMV-seropositive.

The CDR3 is CASSQDQAGPTDTQYF. The DNA sequence is as follows: TGTGCCAGCAGCCAAGATCAAGCGGGCCCCACAGATACGCAGTATTTT. The chain is assembled from TRBV14 and TRBJ2-3; a tentative D match to TRBD2 spans 6 bases. Between the V and J ends, shortened by 0 bases and 2 bases respectively, the junction contains 12 bases. Per the germline V gene, SGHDN is the CDR1 and FVKESK is the CDR2. Including the terminal cysteine and phenylalanine, the CDR3 comprises 16 residues. Only the CDR3 DNA stays, 48 bases, in frame from base 1.